A selection of T cell receptor beta chains follows, all from one sample in a study of shared clonotypes between healthy human individuals. Generated by immunoSEQ multiplex PCR, the TCRdb table keeps only in-frame clones and is missing some. The data hold hundreds of thousands of clones, with about 95% observed a single time. The sequencing input was naive CD8+ T cells sorted from blood. The receptors originated from a woman aged 25 to 39 in good health. Each CDR3 is given with its conserved first and last residue. Fields, in order: clone size, J gene, D gene, V gene, CDR3 DNA, CDR3 protein. D genes are given only for firm matches. Not all rows give a size; the values are once, few, many and, for expanded clones, a class.

-,TRBJ2-7,-,TRBV6-1,TGTGCCAGCAGTGTACCCGACGCCCCCTCGTCGAACGAGCAGTACTTC,CASSVPDAPSSNEQYF
-,TRBJ2-7,-,TRBV11-2,TGTGCCAGCAGGATACTAGGGGTCGACTCCTACGAGCAGTACTTC,CASRILGVDSYEQYF
-,TRBJ2-5,-,TRBV2,TGTGCCAGCAGTGCCCCGTCCCGCCAAGAGACCCAGTACTTC,CASSAPSRQETQYF
-,TRBJ2-2,-,TRBV30,TGTGCCTGGAGTGTCCTCGGACCCGGGGAGCTGTTTTTT,CAWSVLGPGELFF
-,TRBJ2-2,-,TRBV7-7,TGTGCCAGCAGCTTAGCGGGCGACACCGGGGAGCTGTTTTTT,CASSLAGDTGELFF
-,TRBJ2-5,-,TRBV30,TGTGCCTGGAGTGTATTTCAGCAAGAGACCCAGTACTTC,CAWSVFQQETQYF
-,TRBJ2-7,TRBD2,TRBV13,TGTGCCAGCAGCTCCCGGGGAGGGCGCTACGAGCAGTACTTC,CASSSRGGRYEQYF
-,TRBJ2-1,-,TRBV7-8,TGTGCCAGCAGCCTTCAGGAGGGAGAGCAGTTCTTC,CASSLQEGEQFF
-,TRBJ2-7,TRBD2,TRBV7-9,TGTGCCAGCAGCTTCTCGGGAGGCACCTACGAGCAGTACTTC,CASSFSGGTYEQYF
-,TRBJ2-5,-,TRBV4-1,TGCGCCAGCAGCCAGATGAGGGACTCTGGGGAGACCCAGTACTTC,CASSQMRDSGETQYF
-,TRBJ2-7,-,TRBV4-1,TGCGCCAGCAGCCAACCCTCCAGCAGGGACGAGCAGTACTTC,CASSQPSSRDEQYF
once,TRBJ2-7,-,TRBV27,TGTGCCAGCAGTTATCGAGCGCCTAGCTCCTACGAGCAGTACTTC,CASSYRAPSSYEQYF
-,TRBJ2-3,-,TRBV7-2,TGTGCCAGCACCCCCTACAAGGGTGTGGCAGATACGCAGTATTTT,CASTPYKGVADTQYF
-,TRBJ2-7,-,TRBV2,TGTGCCAGCAGTGTTCCTTACGAGCAGTACTTC,CASSVPYEQYF
-,TRBJ2-5,-,TRBV7-9,TGTGCCAGCAGCCTCCCCCTGGGAGAGACCCAGTACTTC,CASSLPLGETQYF
-,TRBJ1-5,-,TRBV28,TGTGCCGCTAACCGGGTCGTAGAAAATCAGCCCCAGCATTTT,CAANRVVENQPQHF
-,TRBJ2-2,-,TRBV27,TGTGCCAGCCGGGTAGGAGGGTACACCGGGGAGCTGTTTTTT,CASRVGGYTGELFF
-,TRBJ2-3,-,TRBV15,TGTGCCACCAGCGTCGGGACATTCTCTGGCACAGATACGCAGTATTTT,CATSVGTFSGTDTQYF
-,TRBJ2-1,-,TRBV5-4,TGTGCCAGCAGTTGGAGTAACAATGAGCAGTTCTTC,CASSWSNNEQFF
-,TRBJ1-2,-,TRBV5-1,TGCGCCAGCAGCGGGGGAGGAAGTGGTCGTGGCTACACCTTC,CASSGGGSGRGYTF
once,TRBJ2-7,-,TRBV27,TGTGCCAGCAGTTTTGCTAAAGAGTACGAGCAGTACTTC,CASSFAKEYEQYF
-,TRBJ2-7,-,TRBV5-6,TGTGCCAGCAGCTTGGTTAACGCAGGGCCCTACGAGCAGTACTTC,CASSLVNAGPYEQYF
-,TRBJ1-1,-,TRBV6-5,TGTGCCAGCAGTTACTCTCTTGGAGGAGTCACTGAAGCTTTCTTT,CASSYSLGGVTEAFF
once,TRBJ1-2,-,TRBV7-9,TGTGCCAGCAGCTTAGCAGGGGCCTATGGCTACACCTTC,CASSLAGAYGYTF
-,TRBJ1-2,-,TRBV15,TGTGCCACCAGCAGAGATCTGGGGTTGGCGCTTTATGGCTACACCTTC,CATSRDLGLALYGYTF
few,TRBJ2-7,-,TRBV10-1,TGCGCCAGCAGTCCACAGGGAGGGTACGAGCAGTACTTC,CASSPQGGYEQYF
-,TRBJ2-7,TRBD1,TRBV9,TGTGCCAGCAGCGTAGGGGACAGGGTTGGGGAGCAGTACTTC,CASSVGDRVGEQYF
-,TRBJ2-7,TRBD1,TRBV28,TGTGCCAGCAGTTTACCACTCGACAGGGTGGGCTACTACGAGCAGTACTTC,CASSLPLDRVGYYEQYF
-,TRBJ1-1,-,TRBV5-8,TGTGCCAGCAGCGTAACATGGGGCACTGAAGCTTTCTTT,CASSVTWGTEAFF
-,TRBJ1-5,-,TRBV15,TGTGACACCCCCGTCTCGAGCAATCAGCCCCAGCATTTT,CDTPVSSNQPQHF
-,TRBJ2-1,-,TRBV5-4,TGTGCCAGCAGCTCATCCTATGAGCAGTTCTTC,CASSSSYEQFF
few,TRBJ2-1,TRBD2,TRBV7-9,TGTGCCAGCAGCTTAGACGTCCTAGCGAAGCGGGAGGGCCATGAGCAGTTCTTC,CASSLDVLAKREGHEQFF
-,TRBJ2-3,-,TRBV9,TGTGCCAGCAGCGTAGCACAGGACACAGATACGCAGTATTTT,CASSVAQDTDTQYF
-,TRBJ2-7,-,TRBV6-6,TGTGCCAGCAGTTACAATACAGTTCCCTACGAGCAGTACTTC,CASSYNTVPYEQYF
-,TRBJ2-7,TRBD2,TRBV2,TGTGCCAGCACGAATAGCGGGAGCTCCTACGAGCAGTACTTC,CASTNSGSSYEQYF
-,TRBJ1-2,-,TRBV25-1,TGTGCCAGCAGTGATGGTCAGGCTCTCCTAAGTGGCTACACCTTC,CASSDGQALLSGYTF
once,TRBJ2-1,TRBD2,TRBV18,TGTGCCAGCTCACCCTTCCCTAGCGGGAGCTCCTACAATGAGCAGTTCTTC,CASSPFPSGSSYNEQFF
-,TRBJ2-4,-,TRBV5-6,TGTGCCAGCAGCTTGCGGGGATTAGCCAAAAACATTCAGTACTTC,CASSLRGLAKNIQYF
-,TRBJ2-7,-,TRBV5-4,TGTGCCAGCAGCTTGCTCGGACAGACCTACGAGCAGTACTTC,CASSLLGQTYEQYF
-,TRBJ2-7,TRBD1,TRBV4-2,TGTGCCAGCAGCCAAGATAGGGCAGGGGGCTCCTACGAGCAGTACTTC,CASSQDRAGGSYEQYF
once,TRBJ2-1,TRBD2,TRBV5-1,TGCGCCAGCAGCTTGAGGGCTAGCGGGTGGCCCCCGGACAATGAGCAGTTCTTC,CASSLRASGWPPDNEQFF
-,TRBJ1-3,-,TRBV7-9,TGTGCCAGCAGCTTATGGGGGGCAGTGAGGGACACCATATATTTT,CASSLWGAVRDTIYF